The text below deals with one T cell receptor (beta chain). Its antigen is as yet unknown. Both 60 Vbeta primers and 13 Jbeta primers went into the PCR. The table came from immunoSEQ multiplex PCR; TCRdb's copy has only in-frame clones and leaves some out. The sample has 70,000 to 95,000 clones, around 76% seen once. The record originates from a study of cytomegalovirus exposure and HLA in healthy donors. Study-level points and caveats: Among the CMV-associated chains, three were confirmed in vitro as specific for CMV antigens.

This CDR3 is 14 amino acids long. Trimming took 2 bases from V and 2 from J, leaving 9 bases between them. The germline V gene encodes CDR1 SGHAT and CDR2 FQDESV (reference sequence). Sample: PBMCs. This rearrangement joins TRBV11-1 to TRBJ2-5, with D perhaps TRBD1 (6 bases). This receptor was identified in a man younger than 40 in good health and CMV-seropositive. Written as DNA, the CDR3 is TGTGCCAGCAGCTTATCGACAGGTCAAGAGACCCAGTACTTC. Its protein is CASSLSTGQETQYF.